The entry that follows covers one TCR beta chain sequence. The data were obtained in a study of control samples from healthy donors and cancer patients. Libraries were prepared by immunoSEQ multiplex PCR; TCRdb keeps only in-frame clonotypes and omits some of them. The data contain around 130,000 clones, roughly 90% of them singletons. This CDR3 spans 14 amino acids. Germline V lookup: CDR1 SGHTA, CDR2 FQGNSA. With 1 base removed from V and 2 bases from J, the gap between germline ends came to 6 bases. The sequenced sample consisted of blood. The origin of this receptor is a man aged 50-60 years in good health. V is TRBV7-2 and J is TRBJ1-3; possible D gene TRBD1, 5 bases. CDR3 bases: TGTGCCAGCAGCTTAGACAGGACTGGAAACACCATATATTTT. Translated, it gives CASSLDRTGNTIYF.